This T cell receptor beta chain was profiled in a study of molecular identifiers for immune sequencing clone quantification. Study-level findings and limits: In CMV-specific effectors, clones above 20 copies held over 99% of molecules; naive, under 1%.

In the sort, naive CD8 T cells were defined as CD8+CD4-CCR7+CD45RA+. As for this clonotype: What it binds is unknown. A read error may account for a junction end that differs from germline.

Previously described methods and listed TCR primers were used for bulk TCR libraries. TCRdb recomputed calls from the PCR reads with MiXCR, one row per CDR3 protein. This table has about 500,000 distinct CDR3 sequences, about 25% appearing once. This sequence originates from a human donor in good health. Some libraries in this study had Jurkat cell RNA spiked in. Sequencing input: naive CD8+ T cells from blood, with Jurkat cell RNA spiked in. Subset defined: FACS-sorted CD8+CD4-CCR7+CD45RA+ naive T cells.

Here the CDR3 reads CASVFWDSHSNPPPHF. The CDR3, as DNA: TGCGCCAGCGTATTCTGGGACAGCCATAGCAATCCGCCCCCGCATTTT. V gene TRBV23-1 combines with J gene TRBJ1-5, with TRBD1 matching over 7 bases. TRBV23-1 is given ORF status, its function remaining uncertain. The CDR3 contains 16 residues.